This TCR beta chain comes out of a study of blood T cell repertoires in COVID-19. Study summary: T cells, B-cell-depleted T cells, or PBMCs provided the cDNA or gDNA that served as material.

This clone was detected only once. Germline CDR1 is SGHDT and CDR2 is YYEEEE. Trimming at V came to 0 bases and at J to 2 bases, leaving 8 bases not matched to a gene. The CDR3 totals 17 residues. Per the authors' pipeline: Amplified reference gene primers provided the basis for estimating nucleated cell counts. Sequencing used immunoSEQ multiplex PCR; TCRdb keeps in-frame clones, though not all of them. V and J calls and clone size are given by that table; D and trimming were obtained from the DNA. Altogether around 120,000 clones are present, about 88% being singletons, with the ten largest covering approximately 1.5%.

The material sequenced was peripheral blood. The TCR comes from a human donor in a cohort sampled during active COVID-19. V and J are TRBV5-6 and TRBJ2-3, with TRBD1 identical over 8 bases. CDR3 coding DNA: TGTGCCAGCAGCTTGGCCGGGACAGGACTTCCCACAGATACGCAGTATTTT. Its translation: CASSLAGTGLPTDTQYF.